What follows are 11 T cell receptor beta chains derived from one specimen sequenced in a study of radiotherapy plus CTLA-4 blockade in lung cancer. Clones were sequenced by immunoSEQ multiplex PCR, and TCRdb holds only the in-frame ones, with some missing. This sample has some 73,000 clones, with around 79% found just once. The sequences come from peripheral blood, collected from a patient treated with radiotherapy plus ipilimumab. Source of these receptors: a human donor with non-small cell lung cancer whose response to radiotherapy plus ipilimumab could not be evaluated. Some clones in this sample may be carry-over from other donors' samples.

This rearrangement joins TRBV7-6 to TRBJ1-3; D gene unclear. V lost 1 base, J lost 0 bases, and 4 bases lay in between. This CDR3 is 14 amino acids long. Germline V gene sequence: CDR1 SGHVS, CDR2 FNYEAQ. The CDR3 nucleotides read TGTGCCAGCAGCTTAGATAGCTCTGGAAACACCATATATTTT. Its translation: CASSLDSSGNTIYF.

The V and J genes are TRBV7-2 and TRBJ1-1; 8 bases are shared with TRBD1. The CDR3 spans 15 residues. Germline trimming cut 1 base from V and 4 bases from J; bases unmatched to any gene: 5. In germline, CDR1 is SGHTA, CDR2 FQGNSA. The CDR3 spells CASSLGWQGATEAFF. In DNA form, the CDR3 reads TGTGCCAGCAGCTTAGGTTGGCAGGGGGCCACTGAAGCTTTCTTT.

J is TRBJ2-7 and V is TRBV10-3; 10 nucleotides match TRBD1. The CDR3 runs to 16 residues. J lost 2 bases, V lost 4 bases, and 8 bases had no gene match. Germline V gene sequence: CDR1 ENHRY, CDR2 SYGVKD. The CDR3, as DNA: TGTGCCATCAGTGGAACGGGACAGGGGTACACCTACGAGCAGTACTTC. This codes for CAISGTGQGYTYEQYF.

This clone was counted only a few times. The chain is built from TRBV28 and TRBJ2-7; 7 positions match TRBD2. The CDR3 spans 14 residues. CDR1 and CDR2 (germline): MDHEN, SYDVKM. V gave up 8 bases and J gave up 0 bases; unmatched junction bases: 7. The CDR3 spells CASSGRGLSYEQYF. The CDR3 nucleotides are TGTGCCAGCTCGGGGAGGGGTCTCTCCTACGAGCAGTACTTC.

This clone was recorded only once. The chain links TRBV4-1 to TRBJ1-2, with a weak D call TRBD1 (5 bases). This CDR3 region has 15 residues. Germline CDR1 MGHRA, CDR2 YSYEKL. With 0 bases removed from V and 8 bases from J, the gap between germline ends came to 16 bases. Written as DNA, the CDR3 is TGCGCCAGCAGCCAAGATAGAAGCAGGGCGGCCGGCTACACCTTC. Translated, it gives CASSQDRSRAAGYTF.

This clone has a handful of counts. The J gene is TRBJ1-5, the V gene TRBV6-6, with D tentatively TRBD1 (5 bases). Trimming took off 6 bases at V and 7 bases at J, with 19 bases between the two ends. The length of the CDR3 is 15 residues. The V gene's germline CDR1 is MNHNY and CDR2 SVGAGI (reference sequence). CDR3: CASSPRRGAPQPQHF. CDR3 DNA: TGTGCCAGCAGCCCCCGGAGGGGCGCACCCCAGCCCCAGCATTTT.

The CDR3: CASSVASAAGGSTDTQYF. As DNA, the CDR3 is TGTGCCAGCAGCGTAGCTTCGGCGGCGGGGGGTAGCACAGATACGCAGTATTTT. This sequence joins TRBV9 and TRBJ2-3, with 8 bases matching TRBD2. The CDR3 spans 18 residues. Losses at the gene ends were 0 bases for V and 0 bases for J; bases not matched to a gene: 9. The V gene's germline CDR1 is SGDLS and CDR2 YYNGEE.

The chain combines TRBV27 with TRBJ1-6; unclear D gene. The CDR3 has 16 residues. V was cut by 2 bases and J by 10 bases, with 18 bases left in between. Germline values: CDR1 MNHEY, CDR2 SMNVEV (reference sequence). The CDR3 is CASSLRLAKIDSPLHF. CDR3 DNA sequence: TGTGCCAGCAGTTTACGCCTAGCGAAGATTGACTCACCCCTCCACTTT.

The chain employs TRBV4-2 and TRBJ2-3, with TRBD2 identical over 8 bases. Germline V gene sequence: CDR1 LGHNA, CDR2 YNFKEQ. V gave up 5 bases and J gave up 4 bases; unmatched junction bases: 11. The length of the CDR3 is 16 residues. The CDR3 region is CASSAVGGAGADTQYF. The CDR3 coding sequence is TGTGCCAGCAGCGCTGTCGGGGGGGCTGGTGCAGATACGCAGTATTTT.

This rearrangement joins TRBV7-2 to TRBJ2-7; a possible D gene is TRBD2 (6 bases). V was trimmed by 2 bases and J by 3 bases, leaving 11 bases between them. CDR3 length: 14 amino acids. Germline V gene data show CDR1 as SGHTA and CDR2 as FQGNSA. The CDR3 is CASSLWDSNYEQYF. In DNA, the CDR3 is TGTGCCAGCAGCTTATGGGACTCTAACTACGAGCAGTACTTC.

The chain is built from TRBV28 and TRBJ2-3; D not certain. CDR1 is MDHEN, CDR2 SYDVKM, per germline. The V gene lost 3 bases and the J gene lost 0 bases, with 10 bases spanning the gap. This CDR3 has 15 residues. CDR3 bases: TGTGCCAGCAGTTTCAGGAATCCTAGCACAGATACGCAGTATTTT. Amino acid sequence: CASSFRNPSTDTQYF.